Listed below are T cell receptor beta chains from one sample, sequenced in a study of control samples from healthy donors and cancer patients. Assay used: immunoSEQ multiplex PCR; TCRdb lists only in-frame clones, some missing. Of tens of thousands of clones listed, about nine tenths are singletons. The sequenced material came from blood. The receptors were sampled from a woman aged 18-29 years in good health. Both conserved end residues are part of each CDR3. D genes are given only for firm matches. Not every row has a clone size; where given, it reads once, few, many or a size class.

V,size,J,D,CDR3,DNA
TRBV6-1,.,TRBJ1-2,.,CASSEPYANYGYTF,TGTGCCAGCAGTGAACCCTACGCTAACTATGGCTACACCTTC
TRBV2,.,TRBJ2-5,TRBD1,CASSGGTGQRETQYF,TGTGCCAGCAGTGGGGGGACAGGGCAGCGAGAGACCCAGTACTTC
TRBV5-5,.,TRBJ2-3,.,CASSLAGNADTQYF,TGTGCCAGCAGCTTGGCAGGGAACGCAGATACGCAGTATTTT
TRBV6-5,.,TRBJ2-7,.,CASMGPSYEQYF,TGTGCCAGCATGGGGCCCTCCTACGAGCAGTACTTC
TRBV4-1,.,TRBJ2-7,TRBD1,CASSQASLGGQGPYEQYF,TGCGCCAGCAGCCAAGCGTCCCTGGGGGGACAGGGGCCCTACGAGCAGTACTTC
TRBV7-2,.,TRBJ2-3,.,CASSLGSGTDTQYF,TGTGCCAGCAGCTTAGGGTCAGGCACAGATACGCAGTATTTT
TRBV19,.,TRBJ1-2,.,CASSPDGFYGYTF,TGTGCCAGTAGTCCCGACGGGTTCTATGGCTACACCTTC
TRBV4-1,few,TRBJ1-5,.,CASSPLYSNQPQHF,TGCGCCAGCAGCCCACTTTATAGCAATCAGCCCCAGCATTTT
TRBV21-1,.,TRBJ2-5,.,CASSSKPETQYF,TGTGCCAGCAGCTCAAAGCCAGAGACCCAGTACTTC
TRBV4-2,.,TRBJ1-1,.,CASSQELSLGGNTEAFF,TGTGCCAGCAGCCAAGAGCTGTCCTTGGGGGGGAACACTGAAGCTTTCTTT
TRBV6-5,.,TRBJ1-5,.,CASSSGRHNQPQHF,TGTGCCAGCAGCTCAGGACGGCACAATCAGCCCCAGCATTTT
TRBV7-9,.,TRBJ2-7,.,CASSLGAGGGDEQYF,TGTGCCAGCAGCTTAGGAGCAGGCGGCGGGGACGAGCAGTACTTC
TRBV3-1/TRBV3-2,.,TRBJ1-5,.,CASSHRATNQPQHF,TGTGCCAGCAGTCACAGGGCGACCAATCAGCCCCAGCATTTT
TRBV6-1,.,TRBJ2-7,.,CASSETLLGEQYF,TGTGCCAGCAGTGAGACACTCCTGGGCGAGCAGTACTTC
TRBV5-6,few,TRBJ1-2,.,CASSPGTHRTLEGYTF,TGTGCCAGCAGCCCTGGGACTCACAGAACCCTGGAGGGCTACACCTTC
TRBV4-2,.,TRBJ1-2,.,CASSQSGVTESSF,TGTGCCAGCAGCCAATCGGGAGTTACAGAGTCATCCTTC
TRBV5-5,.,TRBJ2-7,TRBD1,CASSYGTGLYEQYF,TGTGCCAGCAGCTATGGGACAGGTCTCTACGAGCAGTACTTC
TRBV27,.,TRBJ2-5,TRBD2,CASSWTSGVETQYF,TGTGCCAGCAGTTGGACTAGCGGGGTAGAGACCCAGTACTTC
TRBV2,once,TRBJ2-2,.,CASRGGGTSGELFF,TGTGCCAGCAGGGGTGGAGGGACAAGCGGGGAGCTGTTTTTT
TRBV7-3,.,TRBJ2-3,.,CASSFSDTTDTQYF,TGTGCCAGCAGCTTTTCCGACACCACAGATACGCAGTATTTT
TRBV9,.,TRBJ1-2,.,CASWGDGYTF,TGTGCCAGTTGGGGGGATGGCTACACCTTC
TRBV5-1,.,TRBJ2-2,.,CASSLLWARQQFYTGELFF,TGCGCCAGCAGCTTGCTGTGGGCTCGACAGCAGTTTTACACCGGGGAGCTGTTTTTT
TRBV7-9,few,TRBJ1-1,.,CASSLLGPMNTEAFF,TGTGCCAGCAGCTTACTTGGGCCCATGAACACTGAAGCTTTCTTT
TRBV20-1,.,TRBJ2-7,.,CSASLSGRKAYEQYF,TGCAGTGCTAGTTTATCGGGGAGGAAGGCCTACGAGCAGTACTTC
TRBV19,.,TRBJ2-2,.,CASRTLMNTGELFF,TGTGCCAGTAGAACTCTAATGAACACCGGGGAGCTGTTTTTT
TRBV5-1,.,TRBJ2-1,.,CASSAYREYEQFF,TGCGCCAGCAGCGCCTACAGGGAGTATGAGCAGTTCTTC
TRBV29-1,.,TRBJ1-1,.,CSVCRVENTEAFF,TGCAGCGTTTGTAGAGTGGAGAACACTGAAGCTTTCTTT
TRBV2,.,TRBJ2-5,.,CASSEIGVQETQYF,TGTGCCAGCAGTGAAATCGGAGTCCAAGAGACCCAGTACTTC
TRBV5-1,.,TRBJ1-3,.,CASSLGQVLSGNTIYF,TGCGCCAGCAGCTTGGGGCAGGTCCTCTCTGGAAACACCATATATTTT
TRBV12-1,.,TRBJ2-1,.,CASSFARASGGPPIYNEQFF,TGTGCCAGCAGCTTTGCGCGGGCCAGCGGGGGGCCCCCCATCTACAATGAGCAGTTCTTC
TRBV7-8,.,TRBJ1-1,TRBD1,CASIEDRDTEAFF,TGTGCCAGCATCGAGGACAGGGATACTGAAGCTTTCTTT
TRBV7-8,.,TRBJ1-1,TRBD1,CASSLAGQGMTEAFF,TGTGCCAGCAGCTTAGCGGGACAGGGAATGACTGAAGCTTTCTTT
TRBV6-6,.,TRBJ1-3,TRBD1,CASSSPGQFSGNTIYF,TGTGCCAGCAGTTCTCCGGGACAGTTCTCTGGAAACACCATATATTTT
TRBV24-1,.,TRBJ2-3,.,CATSDFDFRGGHTDTQYF,TGTGCCACCAGTGATTTTGACTTTCGAGGGGGGCACACAGATACGCAGTATTTT
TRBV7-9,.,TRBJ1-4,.,CASSPMGSGNEKLFF,TGTGCCAGCAGCCCCATGGGATCTGGGAATGAAAAACTGTTTTTT
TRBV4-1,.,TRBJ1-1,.,CASSQVSGAEAFF,TGCGCCAGCAGCCAAGTTTCCGGCGCTGAAGCTTTCTTT
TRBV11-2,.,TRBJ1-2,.,CASSLTRSLYGYTF,TGTGCCAGCAGCTTGACCAGGTCCCTTTATGGCTACACCTTC
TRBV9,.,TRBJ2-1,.,CASSVVDEQFF,TGTGCCAGCAGCGTAGTGGATGAGCAGTTCTTC
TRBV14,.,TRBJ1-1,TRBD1,CASSPTGKDEAFF,TGTGCCAGCAGCCCGACAGGGAAAGATGAAGCTTTCTTT
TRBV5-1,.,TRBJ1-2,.,CASSPPWGALSSNYGYTF,TGCGCCAGCAGCCCCCCGTGGGGGGCCCTATCTTCTAACTATGGCTACACCTTC
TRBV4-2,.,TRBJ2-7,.,CASRPAVEYRSEQYF,TGTGCCAGCAGGCCAGCAGTAGAATACCGATCCGAGCAGTACTTC
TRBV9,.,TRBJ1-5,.,CASSARGLNQPQHF,TGTGCCAGCAGCGCCCGGGGCCTAAATCAGCCCCAGCATTTT
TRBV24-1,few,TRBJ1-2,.,CATSDRGLTRAGYTF,TGTGCCACCAGTGACCGTGGCCTAACAAGGGCTGGCTACACCTTC
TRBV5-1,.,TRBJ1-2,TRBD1,CASSLGLQGNYGYTF,TGCGCCAGCAGCTTGGGCTTACAGGGGAACTATGGCTACACCTTC
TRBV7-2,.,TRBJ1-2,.,CASSLDPQAGYTF,TGTGCCAGCAGCTTAGACCCTCAGGCTGGCTACACCTTC